This TCR beta chain was obtained from a study of T cells in Graves' hyperthyroidism and ophthalmopathy. RNA transcripts provided the source from which TCR beta CDR3 regions were amplified. HTBI primers were employed in a first-round RT-PCR of the TCR CDR3. In TCRdb, the multiplex PCR reads were re-called with MiXCR into one record per CDR3 protein. Of more than 450,000 distinct CDR3 sequences listed, about 20% are singletons. The germline CDR1 and CDR2 sequences are SNHLY and FYNNEI. This CDR3 is built from 13 residues. V was clipped by 6 bases and J by 0 bases, with 8 bases between them. The sample holds many counts of this clonotype.

The receptor was isolated from a middle-aged man with Graves' ophthalmopathy. The source material was blood. The V and J genes are TRBV2 and TRBJ1-1, with D uncertain. The CDR3 DNA follows: TGTGCCAGCAGGGCCCTCATGAACACTGAAGCTTTCTTT. Its protein is CASRALMNTEAFF.